Following are 17 T cell receptor beta chains from one sample sequenced in a study of blood T cell repertoires in COVID-19. This table comes from immunoSEQ multiplex PCR, and its TCRdb copy is limited to in-frame clones, with some not included. The table records about 110,000 clones, about 85% of them present only once. Sequencing input: peripheral blood. The receptors shown here come from a middle-aged man with acute or convalescent COVID-19.

The rearrangement uses TRBV5-1 and TRBJ2-3; maybe TRBD1 (6 bases). V was cut by 0 bases and J by 5 bases, with 13 bases left in between. The CDR3 spans 15 residues. Germline CDR1 and CDR2: SGHRS and YFSETQ. The CDR3 bases are TGCGCCAGCAGCTTGGTTGGACAAGGGGGAGATACGCAGTATTTT. Its protein is CASSLVGQGGDTQYF.

This clone has a single count. This specimen includes other DNA sequences encoding the same CDR3. The rearrangement links TRBV18 to TRBJ2-3; D is unclear. The CDR3 runs to 12 residues. CDR1 KGHSH and CDR2 LQKENI come from the germline V gene. Between the trimmed V and J ends, which lost 3 bases and 6 bases, there was a span of 7 bases. The CDR3 protein is CASSPLVDTQYF. The DNA of the CDR3 is TGTGCCAGCTCACCCCTCGTCGATACGCAGTATTTT. The variable domain in full, completed from reference TRBV18 and TRBJ2-3, reads NAGVMQNPRHLVRRRGQEARLRCSPMKGHSHVYWYRQLPEEGLKFMVYLQKENIIDESGMPKERFSAEFPKEGPSILRIQQVVRGDSAAYFCASSPLVDTQYFGPGTRLTVL.

The rearrangement joins TRBV6-6 to TRBJ1-1, with D possibly being TRBD1 (6 bases). CDR1 is MNHNY and CDR2 is SVGAGI in the germline V gene (reference sequence). The CDR3 is 14 residues long. V lost 5 bases and J lost 0, with 10 bases in between. The CDR3 is CASSHGQMNTEAFF. The CDR3 DNA follows: TGTGCCAGCAGTCACGGACAGATGAACACTGAAGCTTTCTTT.

The V gene is TRBV3-1 (or the pseudogene TRBV3-2), the J gene TRBJ1-2; TRBD1 matches 8 bases. Germline CDR1 and CDR2: LGHDT and YNNKEL (reference sequence). After removal of 0 bases from V and 8 bases from J, the junction contained 8 bases not matched to a gene. This CDR3 contains 15 residues. CDR3 bases: TGTGCCAGCAGCCAAGATAGTACAGGGGGTCTCGGCTACACCTTC. It translates to CASSQDSTGGLGYTF.

The V and J genes are TRBV29-1 and TRBJ2-1, with TRBD2 identical over 9 bases. The CDR3 runs 16 residues. V trimming: 4 bases; J trimming: 4 bases; junction bases outside the gene matches: 11. Germline CDR1 and CDR2: SQVTM and ANQGSEA. Here the CDR3 DNA reads TGCAGCGTTGTTAGCGGGAGAGGGGGCTCATACAATGAGCAGTTCTTC. It translates to CSVVSGRGGSYNEQFF.

The chain links TRBV7-9 to TRBJ2-2, with 9 bases identical to TRBD2. From germline, CDR1 is SEHNR and CDR2 FQNEAQ (reference sequence). This CDR3 contains 16 residues. The ends lost 3 bases at V and 2 bases at J; junction bases unmatched: 4. The CDR3 DNA sequence: TGTGCCAGCAGCTTTATTAGCGGGAGTAACACCGGGGAGCTGTTTTTT. It yields the protein CASSFISGSNTGELFF.

Only one count was recorded for this clone. Other nucleotide sequences from this sample produce the same CDR3. This chain uses TRBV12-3 or TRBV12-4 with TRBJ1-3; D unresolved. The V and J ends lost 2 bases and 4 bases respectively, with 3 bases between them. This CDR3 is 12 amino acids long. CDR3 protein: CASSLQGNTIYF. In DNA, the CDR3 is TGTGCCAGCAGTTTACAAGGAAACACCATATATTTT.

V is TRBV7-3 and J is TRBJ2-5; D might be TRBD2 (7 bases). CDR3 length: 14 amino acids. Trimming took 3 bases from V and 5 from J, leaving 13 bases between them. Per germline, CDR1 SGHTA and CDR2 FQGTGA. In nucleotides, the CDR3 is TGTGCCAGCAGCTTTGCGGGGGCGAGGGAGACCCAGTACTTC. As protein: CASSFAGARETQYF.

The chain recombines TRBV11-2 with TRBJ1-6; D not resolved. V lost 1 base, J lost 6 bases, and 10 bases lay in between. The CDR3 runs to 15 residues. The germline gives CDR1 SGHAT, CDR2 FQNNGV. CDR3 sequence: CASSLGGQSNSPLHF. CDR3 bases: TGTGCCAGCAGCTTAGGAGGCCAGAGTAATTCACCCCTCCACTTT.

The V gene is TRBV27, the J gene TRBJ1-6, with D unclear. CDR3 length: 15 amino acids. The V gene lost 7 bases and the J gene lost 1 base, with 11 bases spanning the gap. Germline V gene data show CDR1 as MNHEY and CDR2 as SMNVEV (reference sequence). CDR3 region: CASTPHGSYNSPLHF. In DNA, the CDR3 is TGTGCCAGCACCCCCCACGGTTCCTATAATTCACCCCTCCACTTT.

This clone was observed once. The V and J genes are TRBV29-1 and TRBJ1-2; D unresolved. Germline CDR1 reads SQVTM; CDR2 reads ANQGSEA. V was shortened by 4 bases and J by 0 bases, with 12 bases between the two germline ends. The CDR3 spans 14 residues. CDR3 in amino acids: CSVAQHGSNYGYTF. The CDR3 DNA reads TGCAGCGTTGCCCAGCACGGGTCTAACTATGGCTACACCTTC.

The J gene is TRBJ2-1, the V gene TRBV19; TRBD1 matches 7 bases. Germline CDR1 LNHDA, CDR2 SQIVND (reference sequence). The CDR3 runs 16 residues. Trimming at V came to 5 bases and at J to 4 bases, leaving 11 bases not matched to a gene. The CDR3 spells CASSRTGQHLYNEQFF. CDR3 coding DNA: TGTGCCAGTAGTCGTACGGGACAGCACCTTTACAATGAGCAGTTCTTC.

The chain joins TRBV6-1 to TRBJ1-5; weak D call: TRBD1 (5 bases). This CDR3 is built from 14 residues. Trimming took 3 bases from V and 3 from J, leaving 9 bases between them. The germline gives CDR1 MNHNS, CDR2 SASEGT. In DNA, the CDR3 is TGTGCCAGCAGTGAGCAGGGTCACAATCAGCCCCAGCATTTT. Its protein is CASSEQGHNQPQHF.

V usage is TRBV7-3 and J usage is TRBJ2-3; D is perhaps TRBD2 (5 bases). Germline assignment: CDR1 SGHTA and CDR2 FQGTGA. CDR3 length: 15 residues. Between the trimmed V and J ends, which lost 4 bases and 3 bases, there was a span of 14 bases. The CDR3 DNA sequence: TGTGCCAGCAGCTCCTCCGGACTCTCAACAGATACGCAGTATTTT. Protein sequence: CASSSSGLSTDTQYF.

The rearrangement joins TRBV10-3 to TRBJ1-4; D is unclear. CDR1 and CDR2 (germline): ENHRY, SYGVKD. Trimming shortened V by 3 bases and J by 12 bases, and 11 bases separated the two germline ends. The CDR3 covers 12 residues. The chain's CDR3 is CAISERLGELFF. DNA of the CDR3: TGTGCCATCAGTGAAAGACTCGGGGAACTGTTTTTT.

The rearrangement joins TRBV5-1 to TRBJ2-3; no clear D. The germline CDR1 and CDR2 sequences are SGHRS and YFSETQ. V was clipped by 2 bases and J by 3 bases, with 13 bases between them. The CDR3 contains 15 residues. CDR3 loop: CASSFSTTSTDTQYF. Here the CDR3 DNA reads TGCGCCAGCAGCTTTAGCACCACATCTACAGATACGCAGTATTTT.

The chain has TRBV4-3 and TRBJ1-2; 10 positions agree with TRBD1. The CDR3 covers 16 residues. The ends lost 2 bases at V and 8 bases at J; junction bases unmatched: 11. Germline V gene data show CDR1 as LGHNA and CDR2 as YSLEER. CDR3 sequence: CASSQSLLGQGLGYTF. The CDR3 DNA follows: TGCGCCAGCAGCCAAAGCCTCCTGGGACAGGGGTTGGGCTACACCTTC.